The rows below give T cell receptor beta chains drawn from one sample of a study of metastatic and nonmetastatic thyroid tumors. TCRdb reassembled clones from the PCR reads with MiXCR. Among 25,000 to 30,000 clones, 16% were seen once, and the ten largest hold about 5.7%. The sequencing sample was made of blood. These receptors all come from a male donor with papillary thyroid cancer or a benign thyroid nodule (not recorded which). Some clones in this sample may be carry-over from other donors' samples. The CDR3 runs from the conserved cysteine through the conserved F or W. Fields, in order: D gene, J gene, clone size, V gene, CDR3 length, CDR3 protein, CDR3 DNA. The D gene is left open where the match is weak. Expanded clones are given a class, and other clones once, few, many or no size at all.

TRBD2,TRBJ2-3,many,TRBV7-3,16,CASSFTGLAESNVQYF,TGTGCCAGCAGTTTCACGGGACTAGCGGAGAGTAATGTGCAGTATTTT
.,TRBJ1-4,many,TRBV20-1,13,CSAKGFTNEKLFF,TGCAGTGCTAAGGGGTTCACTAATGAAAAACTGTTTTTT
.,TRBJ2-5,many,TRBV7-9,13,CASSLASDRTQYF,TGTGCCAGCAGCTTAGCCTCCGACAGGACTCAGTACTTC
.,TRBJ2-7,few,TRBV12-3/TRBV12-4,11,CASSLEFGQYF,TGTGCCAGCAGTTTAGAGTTTGGGCAGTACTTC
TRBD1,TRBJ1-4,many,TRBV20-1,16,CSAMPLPGQVNEKLFF,TGCAGTGCTATGCCTTTACCGGGACAGGTGAATGAAAAACTGTTTTTT
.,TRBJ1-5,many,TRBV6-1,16,CASSEPFGQGRQPQHF,TGTGCCAGCAGTGAACCCTTTGGGCAGGGGCGTCAGCCCCAGCATTTT
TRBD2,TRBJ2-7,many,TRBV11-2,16,CASSLGGAGRFHEQYF,TGTGCCAGCAGCTTAGGGGGAGCGGGAAGGTTCCACGAGCAGTACTTC
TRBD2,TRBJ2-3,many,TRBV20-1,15,CSARVPSGSTDTQYF,TGCAGTGCTAGAGTACCTAGCGGGAGTACAGATACGCAGTATTTT
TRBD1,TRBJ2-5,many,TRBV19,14,CASSIQGKRETQYF,TGTGCCAGTAGCATACAGGGGAAGCGAGAGACCCAGTACTTC
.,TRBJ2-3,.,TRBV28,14,CASSQDRGTDTQYF,TGTGCCAGCAGTCAGGATAGAGGCACAGATACGCAGTATTTT
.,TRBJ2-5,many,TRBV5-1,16,CASSFTEGGFGETQYF,TGCGCCAGCAGCTTCACCGAAGGTGGGTTCGGAGAGACCCAGTACTTC
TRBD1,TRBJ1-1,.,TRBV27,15,CASSLSPSGGTEAFF,TGTGCCAGCAGTTTAAGCCCTTCAGGGGGGACTGAAGCTTTCTTT
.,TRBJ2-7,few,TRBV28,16,CASNGWGSKSSYEQYF,TGTGCCAGCAACGGGTGGGGTTCGAAGAGCTCCTACGAGCAGTACTTC
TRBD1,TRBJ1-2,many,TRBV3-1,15,CASSRNRGLNYGYTF,TGTGCCAGCAGCCGGAACAGGGGTCTAAACTATGGCTACACCTTC
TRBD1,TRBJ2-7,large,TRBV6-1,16,CASSERGGQGAYEQYF,TGTGCCAGCAGTGAACGGGGGGGACAGGGGGCTTACGAGCAGTACTTC
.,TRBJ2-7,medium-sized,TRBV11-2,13,CASSLVSSYEQYF,TGTGCCAGCAGCTTAGTAAGCTCCTACGAGCAGTACTTC
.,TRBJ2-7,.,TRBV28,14,CASKGSGTAYEQYF,TGTGCCAGCAAAGGTTCAGGCACCGCCTACGAGCAGTACTTC
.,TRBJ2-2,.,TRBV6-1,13,CASRLGGIGYLFF,TGTGCCAGCCGACTTGGGGGGATCGGGTATCTGTTTTTT
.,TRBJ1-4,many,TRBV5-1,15,CASSSLGGFGEKLFF,TGCGCCAGCAGCTCCCTGGGGGGGTTTGGGGAAAAACTGTTTTTT
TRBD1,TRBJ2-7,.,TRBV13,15,CASSLASTGGFEQYF,TGTGCCAGCAGCTTAGCTAGTACAGGGGGTTTCGAGCAGTACTTC
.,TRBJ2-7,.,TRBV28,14,CASSLVEGRNEQYF,TGTGCCAGCAGTTTAGTGGAGGGAAGGAACGAGCAGTACTTC
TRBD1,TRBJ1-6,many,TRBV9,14,CASTRDRGNPPLHF,TGTGCCAGCACCCGGGACAGGGGGAATCCACCCCTCCACTTT
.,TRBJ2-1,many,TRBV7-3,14,CASSLNSRGNEQFF,TGTGCCAGCAGCTTAAATTCCAGGGGCAATGAGCAGTTCTTC
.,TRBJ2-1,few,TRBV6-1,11,CASRWSNEQFF,TGTGCCAGCAGATGGAGTAATGAGCAGTTCTTC
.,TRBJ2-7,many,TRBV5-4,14,CASSLGGTGYEQYF,TGTGCCAGCAGCTTGGGGGGCACTGGTTACGAGCAGTACTTC
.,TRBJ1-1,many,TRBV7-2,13,CASSPRENTEAFF,TGTGCCAGCAGTCCCAGGGAGAACACTGAAGCTTTCTTT
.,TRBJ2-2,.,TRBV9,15,CASSVGDSRTGELSF,TGTGCCAGCAGCGTCGGTGACAGCCGGACCGGGGAGCTGTCTTTT
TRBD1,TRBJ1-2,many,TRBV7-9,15,CASSSGQGARYGYTF,TGTGCCAGCAGCTCAGGACAGGGGGCAAGGTATGGCTACACCTTC
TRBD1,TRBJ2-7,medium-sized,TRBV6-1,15,CASSPNPGQTYEQYF,TGTGCCAGCAGCCCGAACCCGGGACAGACCTACGAGCAGTACTTC